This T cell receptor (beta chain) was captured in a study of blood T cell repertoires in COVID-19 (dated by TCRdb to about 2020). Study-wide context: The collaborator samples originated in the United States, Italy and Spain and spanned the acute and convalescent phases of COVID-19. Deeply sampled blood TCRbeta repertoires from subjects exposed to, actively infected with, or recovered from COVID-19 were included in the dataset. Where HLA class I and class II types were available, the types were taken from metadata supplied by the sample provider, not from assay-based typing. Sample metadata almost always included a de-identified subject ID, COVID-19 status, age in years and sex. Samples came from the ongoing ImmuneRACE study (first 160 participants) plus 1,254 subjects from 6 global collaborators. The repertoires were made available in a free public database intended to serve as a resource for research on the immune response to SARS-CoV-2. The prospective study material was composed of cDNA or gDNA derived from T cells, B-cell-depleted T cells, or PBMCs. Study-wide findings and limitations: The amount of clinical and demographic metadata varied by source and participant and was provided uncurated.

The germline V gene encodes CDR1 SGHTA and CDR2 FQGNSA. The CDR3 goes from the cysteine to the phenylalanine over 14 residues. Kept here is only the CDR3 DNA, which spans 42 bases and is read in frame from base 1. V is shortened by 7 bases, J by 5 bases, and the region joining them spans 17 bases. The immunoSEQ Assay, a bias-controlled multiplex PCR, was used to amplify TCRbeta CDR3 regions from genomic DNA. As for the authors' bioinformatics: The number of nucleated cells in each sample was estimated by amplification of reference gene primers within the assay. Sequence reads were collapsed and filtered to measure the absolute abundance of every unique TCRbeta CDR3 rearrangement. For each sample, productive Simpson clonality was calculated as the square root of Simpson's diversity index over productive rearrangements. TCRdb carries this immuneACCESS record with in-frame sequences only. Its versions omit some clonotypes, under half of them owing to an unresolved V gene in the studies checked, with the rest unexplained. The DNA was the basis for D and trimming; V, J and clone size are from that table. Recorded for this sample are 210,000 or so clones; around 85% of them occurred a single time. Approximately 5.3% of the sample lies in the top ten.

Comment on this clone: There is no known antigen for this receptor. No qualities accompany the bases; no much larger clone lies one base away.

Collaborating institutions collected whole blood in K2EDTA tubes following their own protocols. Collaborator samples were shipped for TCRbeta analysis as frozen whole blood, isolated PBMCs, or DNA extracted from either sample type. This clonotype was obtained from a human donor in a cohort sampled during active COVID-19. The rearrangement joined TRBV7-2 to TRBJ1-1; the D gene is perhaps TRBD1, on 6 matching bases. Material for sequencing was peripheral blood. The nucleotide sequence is TGTGCCAGCATCCGACGGGGGGCGCGGACTGAAGCTTTCTTT. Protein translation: CASIRRGARTEAFF.